What follows are 29 T cell receptor beta chains derived from one specimen sequenced in a study of blood T cell repertoires in COVID-19. The table came from immunoSEQ multiplex PCR; TCRdb's copy has only in-frame clones and leaves some out. The sample includes 150,000 or so clones, 84% of them seen just once. The sequenced sample was PBMCs or T cells enriched from blood (not recorded which). Receptors originate from a woman aged 50 to 60 who had been exposed to COVID-19.

This rearrangement joins TRBV14 to TRBJ1-5, with TRBD1 as a possible D gene (5 bases). Trimming shortened V by 1 base and J by 7 bases, and 8 bases separated the two germline ends. The CDR3 contains 13 residues. Germline CDR1 SGHDN, CDR2 FVKESK. CDR3 protein: CASSQVGGQPQHF. The DNA for the CDR3 is TGTGCCAGCAGCCAAGTGGGGGGGCAGCCCCAGCATTTT.

This clone occurred a few times. The V gene is TRBV11-2, the J gene TRBJ1-6, with unresolved D. V was trimmed by 3 bases and J by 0 bases, leaving 12 bases between them. Germline CDR1 reads SGHAT; CDR2 reads FQNNGV. This CDR3 has 17 amino acids. CDR3 in DNA: TGTGCCAGCAGCTTTAGTTCGCGTAACTCCTATAATTCACCCCTCCACTTT. It yields the protein CASSFSSRNSYNSPLHF.

V is TRBV11-3 and J is TRBJ2-1; perhaps TRBD2 as D (7 bases). CDR3 length: 17 amino acids. V was shortened by 0 bases and J by 0 bases, with 12 bases between the two germline ends. Germline V CDR1 and CDR2: SGHNT, YENEEA. CDR3 sequence reads: CASSLDLGGASYNEQFF. The DNA of the CDR3 is TGTGCCAGCAGCTTAGATCTAGGGGGGGCCTCCTACAATGAGCAGTTCTTC.

The CDR3 protein is CASSRSTGNNSPLHF. The CDR3 DNA follows: TGTGCCAGCTCACGGTCAACAGGGAATAATTCACCCCTCCACTTT. This chain links TRBV18 with TRBJ1-6; possible D gene TRBD1, 6 bases. CDR1 and CDR2 (germline): KGHSH, LQKENI. V lost 4 bases to trimming and J lost 5 bases, with 12 bases between them. The CDR3 extends over 15 amino acids.

This clone occurred a few times. The chain joins TRBV9 to TRBJ1-3; the D gene is possibly TRBD1 (5 bases). CDR1 is SGDLS and CDR2 is YYNGEE in the germline V gene. V lost 3 bases, J lost 7 bases, and 17 bases lay in between. This CDR3 region has 15 residues. The CDR3 nucleotides are TGTGCCAGCAGCGCCCTATCCGGGGGAGTGAACACCATATATTTT. Translation gives CASSALSGGVNTIYF.

The chain is built from TRBV7-2 and TRBJ1-6; 7 nucleotides match TRBD1. The V gene's germline CDR1 is SGHTA and CDR2 FQGNSA. CDR3 length: 15 residues. The trim removed 5 bases at V and 10 bases at J, leaving 11 bases unmatched. CDR3 DNA: TGTGCCAGCAGCGCACAGGGGCTGATGGGCTCACCCCTCCACTTT. Translation gives CASSAQGLMGSPLHF.

The genes are TRBV18 and TRBJ2-2; a weak D match, TRBD2 (5 bases). Trimming left V 5 bases short and J 6 bases short, with 10 bases between. CDR1 is KGHSH, CDR2 LQKENI, per germline. This CDR3 spans 13 amino acids. As DNA, the CDR3 is TGTGCCAGCTCATCAGGAGGACCCGGGGAGCTGTTTTTT. As protein: CASSSGGPGELFF.

This chain links TRBV5-3 with TRBJ2-3, with D tentatively TRBD2 (6 bases). TRBV5-3 counts as an open reading frame of uncertain function. The CDR3 is made up of 16 amino acids. V dropped 4 bases and J dropped 2 bases, with 17 bases sitting between them. The CDR3: CARSRGWRVSTDTQYF. The DNA for the CDR3 is TGTGCCAGAAGCCGGGGGTGGAGGGTGTCCACAGATACGCAGTATTTT.

The chain uses TRBV9 and TRBJ1-3; 9 bases map to TRBD1. The CDR3 sequence is 16 residues long. Germline values: CDR1 SGDLS, CDR2 YYNGEE. V was clipped by 1 base and J by 4 bases; unmatched bases: 6. The CDR3 DNA is TGTGCCAGCAGCGTAACAGGGGGCAGTGAAGGAAACACCATATATTTT. Translating it yields CASSVTGGSEGNTIYF. The full variable domain, rest sourced from reference TRBV9 and TRBJ1-3, is DSGVTQTPKHLITATGQRVTLRCSPRSGDLSVYWYQQSLDQGLQFLIQYYNGEERAKGNILERFSAQQFPDLHSELNLSSLELGDSALYFCASSVTGGSEGNTIYFGEGSWLTVV.

The CDR3 region has the DNA TGTGCCTGGAGTGTACTGGGGGCCACTGAAGCTTTCTTT. Residues: CAWSVLGATEAFF. The rearrangement joins TRBV30 to TRBJ1-1, with a tentative D call TRBD1 (6 bases). The ends were cut back, 0 bases at V and 4 bases at J, with 9 bases in the middle. The germline V gene encodes CDR1 GTSNPN and CDR2 SVGIG (reference sequence). The CDR3 contains 13 residues. The full variable domain, completed using reference TRBV30 and TRBJ1-1, is SQTIHQWPATLVQPVGSPLSLECTVEGTSNPNLYWYRQAAGRGLQLLFYSVGIGQISSEVPQNLSASRPQDRQFILSSKKLLLSDSGFYLCAWSVLGATEAFFGQGTRLTVV.

CDR3 sequence (DNA): TGTGCCAGCAGGAAGACGACAGGGAACTATGGCTACACCTTC. Translating gives CASRKTTGNYGYTF. The chain joins TRBV27 to TRBJ1-2, with 7 bases fitting TRBD1. V trimming: 6 bases; J trimming: 2 bases; junction bases outside the gene matches: 6. This CDR3 is built from 14 residues. From germline, CDR1 is MNHEY and CDR2 SMNVEV (reference sequence).

The chain joins TRBV4-2 to TRBJ2-1, with a weak D call TRBD1 (6 bases). This CDR3 region has 16 residues. Germline CDR1 and CDR2: LGHNA and YNFKEQ. With 4 bases removed from V and 6 bases from J, the gap between germline ends came to 19 bases. CDR3 nucleotide sequence: TGTGCCAGCAGCCCCCAGGGGAATTTTCTGGGCAATGAGCAGTTCTTC. It translates to CASSPQGNFLGNEQFF.

J is TRBJ1-2 and V is TRBV2; D call uncertain. This CDR3 contains 13 residues. With 3 bases removed from V and 6 bases from J, the gap between germline ends came to 11 bases. CDR1 and CDR2 from the germline V gene are SNHLY and FYNNEI. The CDR3 protein is CASSESGSHGYTF. The CDR3 DNA reads as TGTGCCAGCAGTGAGTCGGGGTCGCATGGCTACACCTTC.

The V call is TRBV15, the J call TRBJ1-5; D is perhaps TRBD1 (5 bases). The V gene lost 0 bases and the J gene lost 5 bases, with 8 bases spanning the gap. The germline gives CDR1 LNHNV, CDR2 YYDKDF (reference sequence). CDR3 length equals 14 residues. The CDR3 loop reads CATSRDRVDQPQHF. CDR3 sequence (DNA): TGTGCCACCAGCAGAGACAGGGTGGATCAGCCCCAGCATTTT.

This chain connects TRBV19 to TRBJ2-4, with TRBD2 matching over 7 bases. This CDR3 spans 17 amino acids. V lost 2 bases and J lost 0; bases outside the gene matches: 7. Germline V gene lookup returns CDR1 LNHDA and CDR2 SQIVND (reference sequence). The CDR3 DNA sequence: TGTGCCAGTAGTATACTTTCGGGGGGACGAGCCAAAAACATTCAGTACTTC. Its translation is CASSILSGGRAKNIQYF.

The gene calls are TRBV10-3 and TRBJ2-1, with a tentative D call TRBD2 (6 bases). The CDR3 sequence is 17 residues long. Trimming left V 4 bases short and J 6 bases short, with 22 bases between. Per the germline V gene, CDR1 is ENHRY and CDR2 is SYGVKD. The CDR3 protein is CAISASNLGGRRNEQFF. The CDR3 DNA follows: TGTGCCATCAGTGCCTCGAACCTGGGGGGTCGGCGCAATGAGCAGTTCTTC.

The J gene is TRBJ1-1, the V gene TRBV12-3 or TRBV12-4; no clear D gene. The CDR3 runs to 11 residues. Trimming pared 6 bases from V and 3 bases from J, leaving 5 bases between. CDR3 in amino acids: CASSAHTEAFF. In DNA form, the CDR3 reads TGTGCCAGCAGCGCGCACACTGAAGCTTTCTTT.

The J gene is TRBJ1-4, the V gene TRBV25-1, with 7 bases aligning to TRBD1. The CDR3 contains 15 residues. CDR1 is MGHDK and CDR2 is SYGVNS in the germline V gene. With V trimmed by 6 bases and J by 3 bases, 7 bases remained unmatched. CDR3 region: CASRTGTSANEKLFF. The CDR3 DNA follows: TGTGCCAGCAGGACAGGGACGTCTGCTAATGAAAAACTGTTTTTT. Complete variable domain (other parts from reference TRBV25-1 and TRBJ1-4): EADIYQTPRYLVIGTGKKITLECSQTMGHDKMYWYQQDPGMELHLIHYSYGVNSTEKGDLSSESTVSRIRTEHFPLTLESARPSHTSQYLCASRTGTSANEKLFFGSGTQLSVL.

About this clone: A single base separates this from a much larger clone, so it may be a read error. Other DNA variants within this sample encode the same CDR3. The chain recombines TRBV12-3 or TRBV12-4 with TRBJ1-1, with a tentative D call TRBD1 (5 bases). This CDR3 has 13 amino acids. The V gene lost 2 bases and the J gene lost 1 base, with 5 bases spanning the gap. The CDR3 region is CASSLRGNTEAFF. DNA of the CDR3: TGTGCCAGCAGTTTAAGGGGGAACACTGAAGCTTTCTTT.

This clone occurred once. The gene calls are TRBV29-1 and TRBJ2-1; 7 bases are shared with TRBD2. V lost 8 bases, J lost 5 bases, and 12 bases stayed unmatched. This CDR3 spans 14 amino acids. CDR1 and CDR2 (germline): SQVTM, ANQGSEA. The CDR3 loop reads CSPVRGGSHNEQFF. CDR3 coding DNA: TGCAGCCCTGTTAGGGGCGGGAGCCACAATGAGCAGTTCTTC.

The chain has TRBV27 and TRBJ1-5; D is undetermined. The germline V gene has CDR1 MNHEY and CDR2 SMNVEV (reference sequence). The germline V and J ends were trimmed by 0 bases and 6 bases, with 15 bases remaining between them. The CDR3 totals 16 residues. CDR3 sequence: CASSLSPDLGSQPQHF. The DNA for the CDR3 is TGTGCCAGCAGTTTATCGCCGGATCTAGGGAGTCAGCCCCAGCATTTT.

This rearrangement joins TRBV1 to TRBJ1-4. TRBV1 is annotated as a pseudogene. CDR3 size: 18 residues. The CDR3 spells CTSSQDPEGRSANEKLFF. The CDR3 nucleotides are TGCACCAGCAGCCAAGATCCGGAGGGGAGGTCGGCTAATGAAAAACTGTTTTTT.

CDR3 sequence (DNA): TGCGCCAGCAGCCAACGCCCAGACGGGGCACCCCTCCACTTT. Encoded protein: CASSQRPDGAPLHF. This chain uses TRBV4-1 with TRBJ1-6, with D unresolved. The CDR3 extends over 14 amino acids. V gave up 2 bases and J gave up 11 bases, with 13 bases separating them. Germline CDR1 and CDR2: MGHRA and YSYEKL.

V is TRBV5-4 and J is TRBJ2-3; TRBD2 matches at 8 bases. The V segment lost 2 bases and the J segment 7 bases; nucleotides outside the gene matches: 12. This CDR3 has 16 amino acids. Germline CDR1 SGHNT, CDR2 YYREEE (reference sequence). CDR3 DNA: TGTGCCAGCAGCTTCCGTCGCCTAGCGGGTATCTATACGCAGTATTTT. Its protein is CASSFRRLAGIYTQYF.

V and J are TRBV6-2 or TRBV6-3 and TRBJ2-7; 12 bases line up with TRBD2. The CDR3 sequence is 15 residues long. Germline V CDR1 and CDR2: MNHEY, SVGEGT. V shed 5 bases, J shed 7 bases, and the junction held 9 bases outside the gene matches. CDR3 nucleotide sequence: TGTGCCAGCAGTCCCCGGACTAGCGGGAAGTGGGAGCAGTACTTC. This translates into CASSPRTSGKWEQYF.

V and J are TRBV5-4 and TRBJ1-1; TRBD1 agrees at 7 bases. Germline loops: CDR1 SGHNT, CDR2 YYREEE (reference sequence). This CDR3 spans 16 amino acids. Trimming took 0 bases from V and 0 from J; bases not matched to a gene: 5. CDR3 DNA sequence: TGTGCCAGCAGCTTGGGGAGGGGGCTCATGAACACTGAAGCTTTCTTT. This gives the protein CASSLGRGLMNTEAFF.

V is TRBV10-2 and J is TRBJ1-2, with 8 bases aligning to TRBD1. There are 15 residues in the CDR3. Germline V gene sequence: CDR1 WSHSY, CDR2 SAAADI. The V gene end was trimmed by 4 bases and the J gene end by 6 bases; junction bases not matched to a gene: 10. In nucleotides, the CDR3 is TGCGCCAGCAGTGGGACAGGGACAGGCTACGATGGCTACACCTTC. Its protein is CASSGTGTGYDGYTF.

The genes are TRBV6-2 or TRBV6-3 and TRBJ2-7, with 9 bases lining up with TRBD1. The CDR3 loop spans 15 amino acids. Germline lookup yields CDR1 MNHEY and CDR2 SVGEGT. The junction had 11 bases not matched to a gene; V was cut back by 6 bases and J by 5 bases. This chain's CDR3 is CASSGDRDRAHEQYF. The CDR3 DNA follows: TGTGCCAGCAGCGGGGACCGGGACAGGGCCCACGAGCAGTACTTC.

V gene TRBV6-5 combines with J gene TRBJ2-1, with a weak D call TRBD2 (6 bases). Germline V gene data show CDR1 as MNHEY and CDR2 as SVGAGI. V lost 7 bases and J lost 3, with 16 bases in between. This CDR3 spans 15 amino acids. CDR3 amino acids: CASNYQPGDYNEQFF. The CDR3 region has the DNA TGTGCCAGCAACTATCAACCGGGAGACTACAATGAGCAGTTCTTC.